Presented here are 22 T cell receptor beta chains from one specimen sequenced in a study of cytomegalovirus exposure and HLA in healthy donors. Vbeta (60) and Jbeta (13) primers were used in the PCR. Sequenced by immunoSEQ multiplex PCR; TCRdb stores in-frame clones only, minus some. The table includes 50,000 or so clones, 70% to 80% detected once. Sample: PBMCs. The receptor set was obtained from a woman between 40 and 50 years old in good health and CMV-seropositive.

CDR3 sequence: CASSFNGDSNQPQHF. The CDR3 region has the DNA TGTGCCAGCAGTTTTAACGGGGATAGCAATCAGCCCCAGCATTTT. The chain recombines TRBV28 with TRBJ1-5; D is unclear. This CDR3 is 15 amino acids long. V dropped 3 bases and J dropped 0 bases, with 9 bases sitting between them. Germline V gene data show CDR1 as MDHEN and CDR2 as SYDVKM.

The chain couples TRBV28 to TRBJ1-6; possibly TRBD1 for D (6 bases). Germline CDR1 is MDHEN and CDR2 is SYDVKM. V was clipped by 6 bases and J by 10 bases, with 19 bases between them. The CDR3 length is 15 residues. CDR3 sequence: CASRPPQGRGSPLHF. The CDR3, as DNA: TGTGCCAGCAGACCCCCCCAGGGGAGGGGCTCACCCCTCCACTTT. Full variable domain (outside the CDR3, taken from reference TRBV28 and TRBJ1-6): DVKVTQSSRYLVKRTGEKVFLECVQDMDHENMFWYRQDPGLGLRLIYFSYDVKMKEKGDIPEGYSVSREKKERFSLILESASTNQTSMYLCASRPPQGRGSPLHFGNGTRLTVT.

This chain connects TRBV2 to TRBJ1-6, with D unclear. The V end lost 6 bases, the J end lost 11 bases, and 20 bases lay between the germline ends. This CDR3 comprises 15 residues. The germline gives CDR1 SNHLY, CDR2 FYNNEI. The CDR3 reads CASRPMSGRGAPLHF. As DNA, the CDR3 is TGTGCCAGCAGACCCATGAGCGGGCGTGGGGCACCCCTCCACTTT.

J is TRBJ1-4 and V is TRBV7-9; TRBD1 aligns across 8 bases. Trimming took 5 bases from V and 8 from J; bases not matched to a gene: 7. The CDR3 runs 14 residues. The germline V gene encodes CDR1 SEHNR and CDR2 FQNEAQ (reference sequence). CDR3 bases: TGTGCCAGCAGCCTCGGACAGGGACAGGAAAAACTGTTTTTT. Its translation is CASSLGQGQEKLFF.

This chain connects TRBV6-1 to TRBJ1-3; a weak D match, TRBD1 (5 bases). Trimming removed 5 bases from V and 0 bases from J, with 8 bases in between. This CDR3 contains 14 residues. Per germline, CDR1 MNHNS and CDR2 SASEGT. The CDR3 DNA sequence: TGTGCCAGCAGTAGGGGATTCTCTGGAAACACCATATATTTT. Translated: CASSRGFSGNTIYF.

V is TRBV6-5 and J is TRBJ1-1; D unresolved. Trimming stripped 2 bases from V and 0 bases from J, with 10 bases between. The CDR3 runs 15 residues. The germline gives CDR1 MNHEY, CDR2 SVGAGI. The CDR3 spells CASSYNAGVNTEAFF. The CDR3 coding sequence is TGTGCCAGCAGTTACAACGCAGGCGTGAACACTGAAGCTTTCTTT.

The rearrangement joins TRBV29-1 to TRBJ1-1; possibly TRBD1 for D (5 bases). V was shortened by 6 bases and J by 4 bases, with 9 bases between the two germline ends. CDR1 SQVTM and CDR2 ANQGSEA come from the germline V gene. The CDR3 is 11 amino acids. For the CDR3, the DNA is TGCAGCGTCGGGGGACTCACTGAAGCTTTCTTT. It translates to CSVGGLTEAFF.

The chain couples TRBV7-9 to TRBJ2-7, with D possibly matching TRBD1 (6 bases). Germline V CDR1 and CDR2: SEHNR, FQNEAQ (reference sequence). The V gene lost 5 bases and the J gene lost 4 bases, with 12 bases spanning the gap. The CDR3 length is 13 residues. DNA for the CDR3: TGTGCCAGCAGCCCGGACAGTACATACGAGCAGTACTTC. This codes for CASSPDSTYEQYF.

The chain is built from TRBV30 and TRBJ2-6; a weak D match, TRBD1 (6 bases). Germline V gene lookup returns CDR1 GTSNPN and CDR2 SVGIG (reference sequence). V lost 4 bases and J 2 bases, leaving 6 bases between the germline ends. The CDR3 loop spans 13 amino acids. CDR3 sequence reads: CAWKGAGANVLTF. CDR3 sequence (DNA): TGTGCCTGGAAGGGGGCTGGGGCCAACGTCCTGACTTTC.

The chain recombines TRBV29-1 with TRBJ2-1; no reliable D call. The germline V gene encodes CDR1 SQVTM and CDR2 ANQGSEA. Between the trimmed V and J ends, which lost 8 bases and 2 bases, there was a span of 13 bases. The CDR3 consists of 13 residues. The CDR3 loop reads CSSAALTYNEQFF. The CDR3 DNA sequence: TGCAGCAGTGCAGCACTAACCTACAATGAGCAGTTCTTC.

The CDR3 DNA reads TGTGCCAGCAGCCACCCTCCGGGACTAGCTCCGCATGAGCAGTTCTTC. Protein sequence: CASSHPPGLAPHEQFF. V is TRBV14 and J is TRBJ2-1; the match to TRBD2 covers 9 bases. The V gene's germline CDR1 is SGHDN and CDR2 FVKESK. CDR3 length: 16 amino acids. Germline trimming cut 3 bases from V and 8 bases from J; bases unmatched to any gene: 11.

The chain employs TRBV28 and TRBJ1-3; no clear D gene. Trimming cost V 2 bases and J 0 bases, with 8 bases left between them. The CDR3 is made up of 15 amino acids. Germline CDR1 and CDR2: MDHEN and SYDVKM. The CDR3 coding sequence is TGTGCCAGCAGTTTAATCCCCAGCTCTGGAAACACCATATATTTT. Protein: CASSLIPSSGNTIYF.

This chain joins TRBV6-1 and TRBJ1-6, with TRBD1 matching over 7 bases. This CDR3 spans 15 amino acids. The V and J ends lost 5 bases and 7 bases, in that order; junction bases with no gene match: 8. Per germline, CDR1 MNHNS and CDR2 SASEGT. CDR3 bases: TGTGCCAGCAGTCCAGGGGGTCTGGGGAATTCACCCCTCCACTTT. It encodes CASSPGGLGNSPLHF.

This sequence joins TRBV7-3 and TRBJ2-3; D is uncertain. V lost 5 bases to trimming and J lost 2 bases, with 5 bases between them. The CDR3 spans 12 residues. Germline loops: CDR1 SGHTA, CDR2 FQGTGA. The CDR3: CASSQATDTQYF. The CDR3 nucleotides are TGTGCCAGCAGCCAGGCCACAGATACGCAGTATTTT.

This chain joins TRBV11-2 and TRBJ2-2, with a weak D call TRBD2 (6 bases). The length of the CDR3 is 14 residues. Germline assignment: CDR1 SGHAT and CDR2 FQNNGV. Deletions cut 8 bases from V and 5 bases from J, with 15 bases between. The CDR3 loop is CASLIDRGTGELFF. For the CDR3, the DNA is TGTGCCAGCTTGATCGATCGGGGGACCGGGGAGCTGTTTTTT. Drawing the rest from reference TRBV11-2 and TRBJ2-2, the complete variable domain is EAGVAQSPRYKIIEKRQSVAFWCNPISGHATLYWYQQILGQGPKLLIQFQNNGVVDDSQLPKDRFSAERLKGVDSTLKIQPAKLEDSAVYLCASLIDRGTGELFFGEGSRLTVL.

The chain uses TRBV7-2 and TRBJ1-6, with 7 bases matching TRBD1. From germline, CDR1 is SGHTA and CDR2 FQGNSA. This CDR3 is 15 amino acids long. J lost 5 bases, V lost 4 bases, and 5 bases had no gene match. CDR3 loop: CASSSATGNNSPLHF. DNA for the CDR3: TGTGCCAGCAGCTCCGCGACAGGGAATAATTCACCCCTCCACTTT.

This chain uses TRBV5-1 with TRBJ2-7; TRBD1 agrees at 9 bases. This CDR3 is built from 18 residues. Germline V gives CDR1 SGHRS, CDR2 YFSETQ. Trimming took 1 base from V and 0 from J; bases not matched to a gene: 11. CDR3 region: CASSLWTGAPSSSYEQYF. Here the CDR3 DNA reads TGCGCCAGCAGCTTGTGGACAGGGGCACCCAGTAGCTCCTACGAGCAGTACTTC.

The chain combines TRBV5-1 with TRBJ2-7, with D possibly TRBD1 on 6 matching bases. CDR3 size: 13 residues. Germline-derived CDR1 and CDR2 are SGHRS and YFSETQ. Trimming took off 4 bases at V and 2 bases at J, with 10 bases between the two ends. The CDR3 DNA sequence: TGCGCCAGCAGCCAGGACAGCCCCTACGAGCAGTACTTC. It encodes CASSQDSPYEQYF.

The rearrangement links TRBV7-3 to TRBJ1-1, with D tentatively TRBD1 (5 bases). Trimming cost V 5 bases and J 0 bases, with 7 bases left between them. The CDR3 consists of 13 residues. Germline assignment: CDR1 SGHTA and CDR2 FQGTGA. In nucleotides, the CDR3 is TGTGCCAGCAGCGTGACAGTGAACACTGAAGCTTTCTTT. The encoded protein is CASSVTVNTEAFF.

This clone has only one observation. V is TRBV6-1 and J is TRBJ1-5; D is possibly TRBD1 (5 bases). This CDR3 is built from 15 residues. V was cut by 6 bases and J by 4 bases, with 16 bases left in between. The germline V gene has CDR1 MNHNS and CDR2 SASEGT. CDR3 in amino acids: CASSEVGGYNQPQHF. The CDR3, as DNA: TGTGCCAGCAGCGAGGTTGGGGGGTATAATCAGCCCCAGCATTTT.

The rearrangement joins TRBV6-1 to TRBJ2-5, with 8 bases identical to TRBD1. J lost 5 bases, V lost 7 bases, and 6 bases had no gene match. The CDR3 length is 13 residues. Germline loops: CDR1 MNHNS, CDR2 SASEGT. CDR3 sequence reads: CASTRGLGETQYF. The DNA for the CDR3 is TGTGCCAGCACCAGGGGGCTTGGGGAGACCCAGTACTTC.

The CDR3 coding sequence is TGTGCCAGTAGTCTTTCAAGGGGTTGGGAGCAGTACTTC. It yields the protein CASSLSRGWEQYF. This sequence joins TRBV19 and TRBJ2-7; tentative D call: TRBD1 (5 bases). Trimming took 5 bases from V and 7 from J, leaving 15 bases between them. CDR1 LNHDA and CDR2 SQIVND come from the germline V gene (reference sequence). The CDR3 runs to 13 residues.